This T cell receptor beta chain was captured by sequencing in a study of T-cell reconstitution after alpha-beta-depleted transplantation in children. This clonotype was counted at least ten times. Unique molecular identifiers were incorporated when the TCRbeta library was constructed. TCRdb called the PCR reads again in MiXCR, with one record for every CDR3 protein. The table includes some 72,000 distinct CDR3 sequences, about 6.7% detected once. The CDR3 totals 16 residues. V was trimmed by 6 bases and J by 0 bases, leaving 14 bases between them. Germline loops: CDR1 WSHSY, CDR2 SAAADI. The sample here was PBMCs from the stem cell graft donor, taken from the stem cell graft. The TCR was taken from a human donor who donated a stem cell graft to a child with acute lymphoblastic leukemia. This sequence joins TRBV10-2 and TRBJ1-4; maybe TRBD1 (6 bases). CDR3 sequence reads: CASRATTGTTNEKLFF. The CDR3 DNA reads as TGCGCCAGCAGGGCTACGACAGGAACAACTAATGAAAAACTGTTTTTT.